Shown below are 25 T cell receptor beta chains from a single sample sequenced in a study of blood T cell repertoires in COVID-19. The method was immunoSEQ multiplex PCR; TCRdb's version includes in-frame clones alone and lacks a portion of them. The sample lists 150,000 to 180,000 clones; roughly four fifths were seen once. The material sequenced was peripheral blood. Receptors originate from a woman aged 55 to 70 with COVID-19, enrolled during active disease.

This sequence joins TRBV19 and TRBJ2-7; 7 nucleotides line up with TRBD1. The CDR3 covers 12 residues. Unmatched junction bases numbered 5, after V lost 5 bases and J lost 7 bases. Per germline, CDR1 LNHDA and CDR2 SQIVND (reference sequence). The CDR3 DNA is TGTGCCAGTAGTGGGACAGTCGGGGAGCAGTACGTC. It codes for CASSGTVGEQYV.

The J gene is TRBJ1-6, the V gene TRBV19; 8 nucleotides align to TRBD1. V shed 0 bases and J 9 bases; nucleotides not matched to a gene: 13. This CDR3 has 18 amino acids. Germline V gives CDR1 LNHDA, CDR2 SQIVND (reference sequence). The CDR3 loop reads CASSIDRAGGAESSPLHF. The CDR3 nucleotides are TGTGCCAGTAGTATAGATCGGGCAGGGGGCGCGGAAAGTTCACCCCTCCACTTT.

The chain combines TRBV29-1 with TRBJ2-2, with a tentative D call TRBD2 (5 bases). Germline V gives CDR1 SQVTM, CDR2 ANQGSEA. The CDR3 loop spans 14 amino acids. The germline V and J ends were trimmed by 3 bases and 4 bases, with 12 bases remaining between them. Here the CDR3 DNA reads TGCAGCGTTGACTCCGGGGTTATCACCGGGGAGCTGTTTTTT. The encoded protein is CSVDSGVITGELFF.

This rearrangement joins TRBV9 to TRBJ1-2; D call uncertain. CDR3 length: 14 amino acids. Trimming stripped 0 bases from V and 8 bases from J, with 14 bases between. Germline-derived CDR1 and CDR2 are SGDLS and YYNGEE. This CDR3 reads CASSVAPLGGGYTF. DNA of the CDR3: TGTGCCAGCAGCGTAGCCCCCCTGGGAGGGGGCTACACCTTC.

V and J are TRBV7-9 and TRBJ1-2; 7 bases match TRBD1. CDR1 is SEHNR, CDR2 FQNEAQ, per germline (reference sequence). This CDR3 has 15 amino acids. The V and J ends lost 3 bases and 8 bases, in that order; junction bases with no gene match: 12. This chain's CDR3 is CASSFETGLGYGYTF. The CDR3 nucleotides read TGTGCCAGCAGCTTCGAGACAGGGTTAGGATACGGCTACACCTTC.

V and J are TRBV18 and TRBJ2-1; TRBD1 is a possible D gene (5 bases). Germline V gene lookup returns CDR1 KGHSH and CDR2 LQKENI. Trimming took off 4 bases at V and 2 bases at J, with 9 bases between the two ends. CDR3 length: 14 amino acids. The CDR3 bases are TGTGCCAGCTCACTCAGGGCAACCTACAATGAGCAGTTCTTC. Protein sequence: CASSLRATYNEQFF.

The chain uses TRBV5-8 and TRBJ1-1, with D hard to call. Trimming removed 6 bases at V and 9 bases at J, with 9 bases between. The length of the CDR3 is 10 residues. Germline lookup yields CDR1 SGHTS and CDR2 YDEGEE. CDR3 sequence reads: CASIPSQAFF. CDR3 in DNA: TGTGCCAGCATCCCAAGCCAAGCTTTCTTT.

About this clone: The sample contains more than one DNA sequence encoding this CDR3. This sequence joins TRBV27 and TRBJ1-1; 8 positions agree with TRBD1. Losses at the gene ends were 6 bases for V and 4 bases for J; bases not matched to a gene: 7. The CDR3 has 14 amino acids. The V gene's germline CDR1 is MNHEY and CDR2 SMNVEV (reference sequence). The CDR3, as DNA: TGTGCCAGCAGCCGGCAGGGGGCGATCACTGAAGCTTTCTTT. It is translated as CASSRQGAITEAFF.

The chain couples TRBV5-1 to TRBJ2-7, with D unresolved. The V gene's germline CDR1 is SGHRS and CDR2 YFSETQ. There are 14 residues in the CDR3. V was pared by 1 base and J by 1 base, with 9 bases between. DNA of the CDR3: TGCGCCAGCAGCTTGTATGGCAGTTCCTACGAGCAGTACTTC. It codes for CASSLYGSSYEQYF.

This chain uses TRBV7-9 with TRBJ2-7, with 11 bases lining up with TRBD2. Trimming removed 5 bases from V and 4 bases from J; junction bases left unmatched: 4. There are 14 residues in the CDR3. Germline loops: CDR1 SEHNR, CDR2 FQNEAQ (reference sequence). The CDR3 DNA is TGTGCCAGCAGCCGGACTAGCGGGTGGTACGAGCAGTACTTC. It translates to CASSRTSGWYEQYF.

The rearrangement links TRBV7-8 to TRBJ1-2, with 11 bases matching TRBD1. Germline V gives CDR1 SGHVS, CDR2 FQNEAQ. V lost 4 bases, J lost 3 bases, and 4 bases stayed unmatched. The CDR3 spans 15 residues. The CDR3, as DNA: TGTGCCAGCAGCTCGGACAGGGGGCTGGACTATGGCTACACCTTC. This translates into CASSSDRGLDYGYTF. The complete variable domain, with remaining parts taken from reference TRBV7-8 and TRBJ1-2, reads GAGVSQSPRYKVAKRGQDVALRCDPISGHVSLFWYQQALGQGPEFLTYFQNEAQLDKSGLPSDRFFAERPEGSVSTLKIQRTQQEDSAVYLCASSSDRGLDYGYTFGSGTRLTVV.

This clone was seen only once. The sample contains more than one DNA sequence encoding this CDR3. The chain has TRBV27 and TRBJ1-1, with TRBD1 as a possible D gene (6 bases). Looked up from germline, CDR1 is MNHEY and CDR2 is SMNVEV (reference sequence). The V end was cut by 2 bases, the J end by 2 bases, with 9 bases between. The CDR3 length is 14 residues. CDR3 bases: TGTGCCAGCAGTTTACAGGGGCTAAACACTGAAGCTTTCTTT. Protein product: CASSLQGLNTEAFF.

The chain uses TRBV19 and TRBJ1-1, with 11 bases matching TRBD1. The CDR3 is 16 amino acids. Trimming cost V 5 bases and J 4 bases; bases outside gene matches: 9. Germline assignment: CDR1 LNHDA and CDR2 SQIVND (reference sequence). CDR3 region: CASSRGQGARGTEAFF. Written as DNA, the CDR3 is TGTGCCAGTAGTCGAGGACAGGGGGCGCGGGGCACTGAAGCTTTCTTT.

This rearrangement joins TRBV12-5 to TRBJ1-5; the D is unclear. The CDR3 spans 13 residues. Germline CDR1 is LGHNT and CDR2 is FRNRAP. V was clipped by 6 bases and J by 7 bases, with 13 bases between them. The CDR3 DNA follows: TGTGCTAGTGGCCTGGGCCAAGGACAGCCCCAGCATTTT. Translated, it gives CASGLGQGQPQHF. The complete variable domain, with remaining parts taken from reference TRBV12-5 and TRBJ1-5, reads DARVTQTPRHKVTEMGQEVTMRCQPILGHNTVFWYRQTMMQGLELLAYFRNRAPLDDSGMPKDRFSAEMPDATLATLKIQPSEPRDSAVYFCASGLGQGQPQHFGDGTRLSIL.

CDR3 in amino acids: CSLSLGAQETQYF. Here the CDR3 DNA reads TGCAGCTTGTCCCTCGGAGCCCAAGAGACCCAGTACTTC. The chain links TRBV29-1 to TRBJ2-5, with D hard to call. Germline V lookup: CDR1 SQVTM, CDR2 ANQGSEA. The length of the CDR3 is 13 residues. V was trimmed by 8 bases and J by 1 base, leaving 14 bases between them.

This clone was detected once. V is TRBV19 and J is TRBJ1-2; 8 bases fit TRBD1. Germline values: CDR1 LNHDA, CDR2 SQIVND (reference sequence). Trimming cost V 3 bases and J 4 bases; bases outside gene matches: 7. The length of the CDR3 is 15 residues. CDR3 DNA sequence: TGTGCCAGTAGTATGACCCGGACAGGGTCCTATGGCTACACCTTC. Translating gives CASSMTRTGSYGYTF.

The table lists this clone with many counts. The CDR3 coding sequence is TGTGCCAGCAGCGTAGATTCGGGGTACTACAATGAGCAGTTCTTC. This translates into CASSVDSGYYNEQFF. The rearrangement joins TRBV9 to TRBJ2-1; D might be TRBD2 (5 bases). From germline, CDR1 is SGDLS and CDR2 YYNGEE. Deletions cut 0 bases from V and 3 bases from J, with 10 bases between. The CDR3 totals 15 residues.

DNA of the CDR3: TGTGCCAGCAGCGACGGGGGTTTTCCCTACAATGAGCAGTTCTTC. This sequence encodes CASSDGGFPYNEQFF. V and J are TRBV9 and TRBJ2-1; a possible D gene is TRBD2 (6 bases). From germline, CDR1 is SGDLS and CDR2 YYNGEE. The CDR3 extends over 15 amino acids. V was trimmed by 3 bases and J by 2 bases, leaving 12 bases between them.

This clone was seen once. The V and J genes are TRBV7-2 and TRBJ1-5; unclear D gene. The germline V and J ends were trimmed by 5 bases and 0 bases, with 11 bases remaining between them. The CDR3 covers 15 residues. Germline values: CDR1 SGHTA, CDR2 FQGNSA. The CDR3 DNA is TGTGCCAGCAGCGCCCTCGCGTATAGCAATCAGCCCCAGCATTTT. Its protein is CASSALAYSNQPQHF.

The V call is TRBV6-4, the J call TRBJ1-5; 9 positions match TRBD1. The CDR3 runs to 14 residues. Germline CDR1 is MRHNA and CDR2 is SNTAGT. V shed 6 bases, J shed 6 bases, and the junction held 6 bases outside the gene matches. CDR3 residues: CASSRTGAGQPQHF. The CDR3 bases are TGTGCCAGCAGCAGGACAGGGGCTGGTCAGCCCCAGCATTTT.

V gene TRBV7-2 combines with J gene TRBJ1-2; 7 nucleotides agree with TRBD1. This CDR3 has 15 amino acids. With 5 bases clipped from V and 0 bases from J, the junction kept 6 bases outside the gene matches. From germline, CDR1 is SGHTA and CDR2 FQGNSA. CDR3 DNA sequence: TGTGCCAGCAGCAACACAGGGGAGCCTAACTATGGCTACACCTTC. Protein product: CASSNTGEPNYGYTF.

The genes are TRBV6-6 and TRBJ2-3; TRBD1 matches 7 bases. The J segment lost 4 bases and the V segment lost 8 bases, leaving 9 bases of the junction unmatched. Germline loops: CDR1 MNHNY, CDR2 SVGAGI (reference sequence). The CDR3 contains 14 residues. The CDR3 DNA is TGTGCCAGCTCGCTAGGGGGCCCTGCAGATACGCAGTATTTT. Translation gives CASSLGGPADTQYF.

This clone was recorded a few times. The chain combines TRBV5-6 with TRBJ1-1, with a weak D call TRBD1 (5 bases). Germline CDR1 reads SGHDT; CDR2 reads YYEEEE. V lost 4 bases, J lost 1 base, and 11 bases lay in between. The CDR3 consists of 14 residues. CDR3: CASSTRQPNTEAFF. The CDR3 bases are TGTGCCAGCAGCACTCGACAGCCGAACACTGAAGCTTTCTTT.

This sequence joins TRBV6-1 and TRBJ2-1; TRBD1 agrees at 11 bases. The V gene's germline CDR1 is MNHNS and CDR2 SASEGT. The CDR3 loop spans 17 amino acids. V gave up 1 base and J gave up 2 bases; unmatched junction bases: 4. CDR3 bases: TGTGCCAGCAGTGAAGAAGGGACAGGGGGGCCCTACAATGAGCAGTTCTTC. As protein: CASSEEGTGGPYNEQFF.

This sequence joins TRBV3-1 (or the pseudogene TRBV3-2) and TRBJ1-2; D is possibly TRBD1 (5 bases). Trimming left V 0 bases short and J 4 bases short, with 9 bases between. Per the germline V gene, CDR1 is LGHDT and CDR2 is YNNKEL (reference sequence). The CDR3 spans 14 residues. The CDR3, as DNA: TGTGCCAGCAGCCAAGATAACAGGCGCTATGGCTACACCTTC. This gives the protein CASSQDNRRYGYTF.